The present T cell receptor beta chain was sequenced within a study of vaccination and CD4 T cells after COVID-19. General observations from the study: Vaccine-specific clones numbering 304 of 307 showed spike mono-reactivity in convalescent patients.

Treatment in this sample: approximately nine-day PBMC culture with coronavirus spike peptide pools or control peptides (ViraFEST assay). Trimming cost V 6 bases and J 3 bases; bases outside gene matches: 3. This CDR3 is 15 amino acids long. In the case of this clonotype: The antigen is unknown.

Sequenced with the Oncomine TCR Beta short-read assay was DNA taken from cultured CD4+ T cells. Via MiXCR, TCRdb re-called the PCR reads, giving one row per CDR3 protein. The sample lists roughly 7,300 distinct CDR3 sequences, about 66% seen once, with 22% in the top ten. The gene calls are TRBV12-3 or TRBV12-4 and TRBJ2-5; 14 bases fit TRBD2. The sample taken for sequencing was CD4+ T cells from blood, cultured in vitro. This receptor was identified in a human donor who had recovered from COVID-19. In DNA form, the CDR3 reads TGTGCCAGCAGGGGGACTAGCGGGGGCGAAGAGACCCAGTACTTC. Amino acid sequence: CASRGTSGGEETQYF.